This T cell receptor (beta chain) was observed in a study of blood T cell repertoires in COVID-19. For the study at large: Spain, Italy and the United States supplied samples that represented acute and convalescent COVID-19. T cells, B-cell-depleted T cells, or PBMCs supplied cDNA or gDNA.

V lost 7 bases and J 1 base, leaving 10 bases between the germline ends. This CDR3 spans 13 amino acids. Germline V CDR1 and CDR2: SNHLY, FYNNEI. Here immunoSEQ multiplex PCR was the method, and the copy in TCRdb shows in-frame clones only, minus some. The repertoire holds under 200,000 clones, with more than 75% as singletons. The V call is TRBV2, the J call TRBJ1-1, with unresolved D. Sequencing input: peripheral blood. This receptor was taken from a man between 35 and 55 years old with acute or convalescent COVID-19. Here the CDR3 DNA reads TGTGCCAGCACCGTTGACTCGAACACTGAAGCTTTCTTT. This codes for CASTVDSNTEAFF.